A single sample gave rise to the 10 T cell receptor beta chains below, sequenced in a study of T cell clonotyping in hematopoietic cell transplantation. Assay used: immunoSEQ multiplex PCR; TCRdb lists only in-frame clones, some missing. The sample shows about 6,200 clones, about three quarters of them seen only once. The source material was PBMCs, sampled 100 days after allogeneic stem cell transplant. These receptors all come from a female patient aged 30 to 45 who had an allogeneic stem cell transplant, so the T cells may come from the graft donor. Some clones in this sample may be carry-over from other donors' samples.

The V gene is TRBV5-1, the J gene TRBJ1-5; 7 nucleotides line up with TRBD1. The length of the CDR3 is 17 residues. Trimming removed 1 base from V and 2 bases from J; junction bases left unmatched: 9. Germline V CDR1 and CDR2: SGHRS, YFSETQ. The DNA of the CDR3 is TGCGCCAGCAGCTTGACCCTCAGTGGGACAGGCAATCAGCCCCAGCATTTT. This encodes CASSLTLSGTGNQPQHF.

This chain connects TRBV5-8 to TRBJ2-5; TRBD2 aligns across 7 bases. The CDR3 sequence is 14 residues long. Germline assignment: CDR1 SGHTS and CDR2 YDEGEE. Unmatched junction bases numbered 8, after V lost 4 bases and J lost 5 bases. The CDR3 coding sequence is TGTGCCAGCAGCCGATGGGGGAGGGACGAGACCCAGTACTTC. It translates to CASSRWGRDETQYF. Based on the CDR3 plus reference TRBV5-8 and TRBJ2-5, the full variable domain is EAGVTQSPTHLIKTRGQQATLRCSPISGHTSVYWYQQALGLGLQFLLWYDEGEERNRGNFPPRFSGRQFPNYSSELNVNALELEDSALYLCASSRWGRDETQYFGPGTRLLVL.

The chain employs TRBV6-5 and TRBJ1-1; D may be TRBD1 (6 bases). Germline-derived CDR1 and CDR2 are MNHEY and SVGAGI. V shed 2 bases and J shed 4 bases, with 11 bases lying between them. The CDR3 covers 14 residues. CDR3 protein: CASSYEGGGTEAFF. CDR3 coding DNA: TGTGCCAGCAGTTACGAGGGAGGGGGCACTGAAGCTTTCTTT.

The rearrangement links TRBV18 to TRBJ2-1, with a weak D call TRBD1 (6 bases). Germline CDR1 and CDR2: KGHSH and LQKENI. V was pared by 5 bases and J by 7 bases, with 9 bases between. This CDR3 comprises 12 residues. The CDR3 loop reads CASSSQGNEQFF. CDR3 nucleotides: TGTGCCAGCTCATCTCAGGGGAATGAGCAGTTCTTC.

V usage is TRBV5-1 and J usage is TRBJ2-2; TRBD2 matches at 12 bases. CDR3 length: 17 residues. V shed 4 bases, J shed 1 base, and the junction held 5 bases outside the gene matches. Germline assignment: CDR1 SGHRS and CDR2 YFSETQ. The CDR3 DNA is TGCGCCAGCAGCCGGACTAGCGGGGCTATGAACACCGGGGAGCTGTTTTTT. This gives the protein CASSRTSGAMNTGELFF.

The chain carries TRBV27 and TRBJ1-2, with D possibly matching TRBD1 (5 bases). V was clipped by 8 bases and J by 6 bases, with 13 bases between them. The CDR3 is 12 residues long. CDR1 is MNHEY, CDR2 SMNVEV, per germline (reference sequence). The CDR3 nucleotides read TGTGCCAGCCCCATGCGAGGGGATGGCTACACCTTC. It encodes CASPMRGDGYTF.

This chain connects TRBV11-3 to TRBJ2-7; D possibly uses TRBD1 or TRBD2 (5 bases each). The CDR3 extends over 13 amino acids. Trimming left V 10 bases short and J 3 bases short, with 16 bases between. Germline-derived CDR1 and CDR2 are SGHNT and YENEEA. CDR3: CATTGTNIYEQYF. The CDR3 DNA reads TGTGCCACAACCGGGACGAACATCTACGAGCAGTACTTC.

The chain couples TRBV30 to TRBJ1-4; D gene unclear. Trimming cost V 2 bases and J 2 bases, with 15 bases left between them. Germline CDR1 reads GTSNPN; CDR2 reads SVGIG (reference sequence). This CDR3 has 16 residues. CDR3 sequence reads: CAWSTPGHRTNEKLFF. CDR3 coding DNA: TGTGCCTGGAGTACCCCCGGGCATCGGACTAATGAAAAACTGTTTTTT.

The chain combines TRBV6-6 with TRBJ1-6, with a possible D match to TRBD1 (5 bases). There are 13 residues in the CDR3. The V end was cut by 6 bases, the J end by 8 bases, with 11 bases between. Germline V CDR1 and CDR2: MNHNY, SVGAGI (reference sequence). The CDR3 loop is CASRPRGDSPLHF. The CDR3, as DNA: TGTGCCAGCAGGCCCCGGGGGGATTCACCCCTCCACTTT.

This clone was seen only a few times. The V gene is TRBV19, the J gene TRBJ2-6, with a possible D match to TRBD1 (5 bases). Germline-derived CDR1 and CDR2 are LNHDA and SQIVND (reference sequence). The CDR3 runs 16 residues. Trimming took off 7 bases at V and 0 bases at J, with 13 bases between the two ends. CDR3 loop: CASTTGTLSGANVLTF. CDR3 coding DNA: TGTGCCAGTACTACAGGAACTCTCTCTGGGGCCAACGTCCTGACTTTC.